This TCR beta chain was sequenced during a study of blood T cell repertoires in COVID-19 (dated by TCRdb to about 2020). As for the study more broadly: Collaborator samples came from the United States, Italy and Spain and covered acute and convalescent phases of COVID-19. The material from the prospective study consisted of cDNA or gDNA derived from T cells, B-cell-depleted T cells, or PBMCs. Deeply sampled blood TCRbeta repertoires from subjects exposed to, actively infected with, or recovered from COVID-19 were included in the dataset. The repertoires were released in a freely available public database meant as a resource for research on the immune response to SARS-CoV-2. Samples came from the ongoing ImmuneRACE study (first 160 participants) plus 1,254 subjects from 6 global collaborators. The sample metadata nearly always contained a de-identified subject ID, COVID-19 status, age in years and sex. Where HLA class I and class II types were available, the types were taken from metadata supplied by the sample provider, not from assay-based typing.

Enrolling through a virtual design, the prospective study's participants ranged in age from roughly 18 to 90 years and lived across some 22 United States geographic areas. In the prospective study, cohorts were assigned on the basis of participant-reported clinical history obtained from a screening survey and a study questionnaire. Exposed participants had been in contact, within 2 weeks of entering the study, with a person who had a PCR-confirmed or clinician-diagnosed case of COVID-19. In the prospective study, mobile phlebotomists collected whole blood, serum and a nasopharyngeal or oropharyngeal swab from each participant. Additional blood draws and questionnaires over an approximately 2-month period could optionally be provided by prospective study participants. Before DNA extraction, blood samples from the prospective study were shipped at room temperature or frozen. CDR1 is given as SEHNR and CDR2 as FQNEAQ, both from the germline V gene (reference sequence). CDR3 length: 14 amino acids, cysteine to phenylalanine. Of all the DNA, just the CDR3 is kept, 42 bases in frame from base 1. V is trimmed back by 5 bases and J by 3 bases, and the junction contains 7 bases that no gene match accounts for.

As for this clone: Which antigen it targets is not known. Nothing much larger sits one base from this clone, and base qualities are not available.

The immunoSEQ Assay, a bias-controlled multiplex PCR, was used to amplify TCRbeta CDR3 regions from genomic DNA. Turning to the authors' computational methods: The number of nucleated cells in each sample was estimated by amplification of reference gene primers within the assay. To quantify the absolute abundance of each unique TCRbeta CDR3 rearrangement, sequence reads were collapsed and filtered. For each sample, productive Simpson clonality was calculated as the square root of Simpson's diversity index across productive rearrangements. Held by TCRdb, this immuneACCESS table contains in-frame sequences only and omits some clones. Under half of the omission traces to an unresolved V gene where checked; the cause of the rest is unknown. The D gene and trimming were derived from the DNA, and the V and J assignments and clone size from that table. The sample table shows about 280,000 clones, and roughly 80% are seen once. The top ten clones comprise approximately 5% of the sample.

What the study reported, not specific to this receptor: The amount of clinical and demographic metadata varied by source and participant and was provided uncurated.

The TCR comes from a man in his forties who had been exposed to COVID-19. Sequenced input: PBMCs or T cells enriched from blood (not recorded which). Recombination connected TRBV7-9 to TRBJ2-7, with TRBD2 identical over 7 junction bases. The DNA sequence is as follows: TGTGCCAGCAGCCGAGGCGGGGGAGACTACGAGCAGTACTTC. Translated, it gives CASSRGGGDYEQYF.